The 27 T cell receptor beta chains below all came from one sample that was sequenced in a study of blood T cell repertoires in COVID-19. The data were produced by immunoSEQ multiplex PCR, yet TCRdb's version contains in-frame clones alone and is incomplete. Of around 200,000 clones listed, 70% to 90% are singletons. The sequencing sample was made of PBMCs or T cells enriched from blood (not recorded which). The receptors were sampled from a woman in her late teens or twenties who had recovered from COVID-19.

The chain has TRBV18 and TRBJ2-3, with 7 bases identical to TRBD2. Germline-derived CDR1 and CDR2 are KGHSH and LQKENI. The J segment lost 3 bases and the V segment lost 3 bases, leaving 6 bases of the junction unmatched. This CDR3 region has 15 residues. The CDR3 region has the DNA TGTGCCAGCTCACCCTTGTCCGGGAGGACAGATACGCAGTATTTT. It specifies CASSPLSGRTDTQYF.

The chain employs TRBV13 and TRBJ1-2, with 8 bases that match TRBD1. The CDR3 has 13 residues. The germline V gene has CDR1 PRHDT and CDR2 FYEKMQ (reference sequence). After removal of 5 bases from V and 8 bases from J, the junction contained 7 bases not matched to a gene. CDR3 DNA sequence: TGTGCCAGCAGCCTCCTGGACAGGGACGGCTACACCTTC. The encoded protein is CASSLLDRDGYTF.

CDR3 sequence (DNA): TGTGCCAGCAGCCCCCGCTCAGGGTGGGGCTACACCTTC. Protein sequence: CASSPRSGWGYTF. The chain joins TRBV14 to TRBJ1-2; perhaps TRBD1 as D (5 bases). The CDR3 totals 13 residues. Trimming shortened V by 4 bases and J by 8 bases, and 14 bases separated the two germline ends. Germline V CDR1 and CDR2: SGHDN, FVKESK.

The chain uses TRBV7-3 and TRBJ2-1, with 9 bases that match TRBD2. The CDR3 covers 19 residues. CDR1 is SGHTA and CDR2 is FQGTGA in the germline V gene. Germline trimming cut 5 bases from V and 5 bases from J; bases unmatched to any gene: 19. Here the CDR3 reads CASSPYGSGGAGGDNEQFF. The CDR3 DNA is TGTGCCAGCAGCCCCTACGGGTCTGGAGGTGCGGGAGGGGACAATGAGCAGTTCTTC.

V gene TRBV5-1 combines with J gene TRBJ1-2, with 7 bases lining up with TRBD1. CDR1 is SGHRS and CDR2 is YFSETQ in the germline V gene. The CDR3 runs 13 residues. Trimming at V came to 4 bases and at J to 5 bases, leaving 5 bases not matched to a gene. Here the CDR3 reads CASSAGQIYGYTF. The CDR3, as DNA: TGCGCCAGCAGCGCGGGACAGATTTATGGCTACACCTTC.

The chain combines TRBV30 with TRBJ1-1, with D unresolved. The ends were cut back, 2 bases at V and 0 bases at J, with 19 bases in the middle. The CDR3 runs 17 residues. CDR1 GTSNPN and CDR2 SVGIG come from the germline V gene (reference sequence). CDR3 nucleotides: TGTGCCTGGAGTATCGGGGTCGCGACAAACATGAACACTGAAGCTTTCTTT. Translation: CAWSIGVATNMNTEAFF.

V and J are TRBV29-1 and TRBJ2-3; 8 bases map to TRBD2. The germline CDR1 and CDR2 sequences are SQVTM and ANQGSEA. J gave up 4 bases and V 7 bases, and 16 bases lay outside the gene matches. There are 16 residues in the CDR3. The CDR3 DNA reads as TGCAGCGGTGTGACCCCCGGTCTAGCGGGTGCAGATACGCAGTATTTT. This encodes CSGVTPGLAGADTQYF.

The chain joins TRBV4-1 to TRBJ2-7, with TRBD2 matching over 7 bases. V lost 3 bases to trimming and J lost 2 bases; unmatched junction nucleotides: 1. The CDR3 length is 13 residues. Germline CDR1 and CDR2: MGHRA and YSYEKL. The CDR3 DNA is TGCGCCAGCAGCCAGGGGGGGGCCTACGAGCAGTACTTC. Its protein product is CASSQGGAYEQYF.

This clone is a singleton in its sample. The CDR3 region has the DNA TGTGCCAGCAGCTCCCCTAGCGGCTACTACGAGCAGTACTTC. It codes for CASSSPSGYYEQYF. The chain uses TRBV7-2 and TRBJ2-7; 7 bases are a match to TRBD2. This CDR3 spans 14 amino acids. Germline CDR1 reads SGHTA; CDR2 reads FQGNSA. Trimming removed 4 bases from V and 3 bases from J; junction bases left unmatched: 6. The whole variable domain, filled in from reference TRBV7-2 and TRBJ2-7, reads GAGVSQSPSNKVTEKGKDVELRCDPISGHTALYWYRQSLGQGLEFLIYFQGNSAPDKSGLPSDRFSAERTGGSVSTLTIQRTQQEDSAVYLCASSSPSGYYEQYFGPGTRLTVT.

This chain uses TRBV27 with TRBJ2-1; no clear D gene. Germline V gene sequence: CDR1 MNHEY, CDR2 SMNVEV (reference sequence). V dropped 4 bases and J dropped 5 bases, with 18 bases sitting between them. The CDR3 is made up of 16 amino acids. This CDR3 is CASSSLFALVNNEQFF. The CDR3 coding sequence is TGTGCCAGCAGTTCCCTCTTTGCCTTAGTGAACAATGAGCAGTTCTTC.

The V call is TRBV5-8, the J call TRBJ2-3, with 13 bases that match TRBD2. The V gene end was trimmed by 6 bases and the J gene end by 0 bases; junction bases not matched to a gene: 10. Germline V gene data show CDR1 as SGHTS and CDR2 as YDEGEE. The CDR3 covers 18 residues. The chain's CDR3 is CASTRPGLAGISTDTQYF. The CDR3, as DNA: TGTGCCAGCACCCGACCGGGACTAGCGGGGATCAGCACAGATACGCAGTATTTT.

This chain joins TRBV4-3 and TRBJ2-7, with D maybe TRBD2 (5 bases). CDR1 and CDR2 (germline): LGHNA, YSLEER. V lost 2 bases to trimming and J lost 0 bases, with 20 bases between them. This CDR3 has 18 residues. The CDR3 region is CASSQSPVSGSSSYEQYF. The CDR3 DNA reads TGCGCCAGCAGCCAATCCCCTGTAAGCGGTTCTAGCTCCTACGAGCAGTACTTC.

The chain uses TRBV27 and TRBJ2-1, with TRBD2 matching over 7 bases. CDR1 and CDR2 (germline): MNHEY, SMNVEV (reference sequence). Trimming cost V 2 bases and J 10 bases; bases outside gene matches: 2. This CDR3 contains 12 residues. DNA of the CDR3: TGTGCCAGCAGTTTAATGGGGGGGGAGCAGTTCTTC. Translated: CASSLMGGEQFF.

The chain couples TRBV25-1 to TRBJ2-1; 9 bases fit TRBD2. This CDR3 contains 15 residues. Trimming took 8 bases from V and 3 from J; bases not matched to a gene: 8. Germline CDR1 and CDR2: MGHDK and SYGVNS. CDR3 sequence (DNA): TGTGCCAGCCGCTCTGGGACTAGCATCTACAATGAGCAGTTCTTC. Translation gives CASRSGTSIYNEQFF.

CDR3 amino acids: CAISGLAVEQYF. In DNA form, the CDR3 reads TGTGCCATCAGTGGACTAGCCGTCGAGCAGTACTTC. V gene TRBV10-3 combines with J gene TRBJ2-7; TRBD2 matches at 7 bases. CDR3 size: 12 residues. V shed 4 bases and J 6 bases; nucleotides not matched to a gene: 3. CDR1 and CDR2 (germline): ENHRY, SYGVKD.

The chain has TRBV7-8 and TRBJ2-1, with 14 positions matching TRBD2. The J segment lost 10 bases and the V segment lost 7 bases, leaving 9 bases of the junction unmatched. The CDR3 has 15 amino acids. Germline V gene sequence: CDR1 SGHVS, CDR2 FQNEAQ. This CDR3 reads CASTVRLAGGGEQFF. The CDR3 bases are TGTGCCAGCACCGTCAGACTAGCGGGAGGGGGGGAGCAGTTCTTC.

This chain joins TRBV2 and TRBJ2-7; D is perhaps TRBD2 (5 bases). V lost 3 bases and J 4 bases, leaving 16 bases between the germline ends. Germline-derived CDR1 and CDR2 are SNHLY and FYNNEI. This CDR3 has 15 amino acids. CDR3: CASSDKDGELYEQYF. CDR3 DNA sequence: TGTGCCAGCAGTGATAAGGACGGGGAACTGTACGAGCAGTACTTC.

The V and J genes are TRBV11-2 and TRBJ2-1, with 9 bases matching TRBD2. The germline gives CDR1 SGHAT, CDR2 FQNNGV. This CDR3 contains 18 residues. Trimming cost V 6 bases and J 5 bases; bases outside gene matches: 17. CDR3 protein: CASSPGRPSGINHNEQFF. The DNA for the CDR3 is TGTGCCAGCAGTCCAGGTCGGCCTAGCGGGATCAATCACAATGAGCAGTTCTTC.

The rearrangement joins TRBV5-1 to TRBJ1-3, with a weak D call TRBD1 (5 bases). With 4 bases removed from V and 3 bases from J, the gap between germline ends came to 11 bases. This CDR3 has 14 residues. Germline CDR1 and CDR2: SGHRS and YFSETQ. The CDR3 sequence: CASSAGGGGNTIYF. The CDR3 bases are TGCGCCAGCAGCGCCGGCGGGGGTGGAAACACCATATATTTT.

The rearrangement uses TRBV29-1 and TRBJ2-5, with 7 bases that match TRBD1. V shed 6 bases and J 2 bases; nucleotides not matched to a gene: 3. The CDR3 is made up of 12 amino acids. The germline gives CDR1 SQVTM, CDR2 ANQGSEA. The CDR3 is CSVSRGQETQYF. The DNA for the CDR3 is TGCAGCGTATCCAGGGGGCAAGAGACCCAGTACTTC.

This clone was observed a few times. This sequence joins TRBV10-2 and TRBJ2-5, with a possible D match to TRBD1 (6 bases). There are 15 residues in the CDR3. CDR1 and CDR2 (germline): WSHSY, SAAADI. The ends were cut back, 5 bases at V and 4 bases at J, with 17 bases in the middle. The chain's CDR3 is CASSSSGVKRETQYF. The CDR3 nucleotides are TGCGCCAGCAGTAGTTCAGGGGTGAAACGAGAGACCCAGTACTTC.

V is TRBV5-1 and J is TRBJ2-1, with TRBD2 matching over 12 bases. CDR1 SGHRS and CDR2 YFSETQ come from the germline V gene. V was clipped by 4 bases and J by 5 bases; unmatched bases: 10. The CDR3 loop spans 17 amino acids. The CDR3 spells CASSPTSGRMIHNEQFF. The CDR3 bases are TGCGCCAGCAGCCCTACTAGCGGGAGGATGATTCACAATGAGCAGTTCTTC.

This clone was detected once. This chain connects TRBV27 to TRBJ1-5; D remains ambiguous. Trimming cost V 6 bases and J 5 bases, with 20 bases left between them. The CDR3 is 16 amino acids. Germline CDR1 MNHEY, CDR2 SMNVEV (reference sequence). The CDR3 reads CASSRMRQGRHQPQHF. CDR3 bases: TGTGCCAGCAGCAGGATGCGACAAGGCCGGCATCAGCCCCAGCATTTT.

The rearrangement links TRBV28 to TRBJ2-7, with TRBD2 matching over 7 bases. V dropped 5 bases and J dropped 1; count of bases not matched to a gene: 8. Germline-derived CDR1 and CDR2 are MDHEN and SYDVKM. The length of the CDR3 is 15 residues. As DNA, the CDR3 is TGTGCCAGCAGTCCGCAGGGAGGGCCTTCCTACGAGCAGTACTTC. As protein: CASSPQGGPSYEQYF.

The CDR3 sequence: CASSSTGTSGIYEQYF. The DNA for the CDR3 is TGCGCCAGCAGCTCCACCGGGACTAGCGGGATTTACGAGCAGTACTTC. The gene calls are TRBV5-1 and TRBJ2-7; TRBD2 aligns across 13 bases. V shed 3 bases, J shed 4 bases, and the junction held 7 bases outside the gene matches. This CDR3 is 16 amino acids long. Per the germline V gene, CDR1 is SGHRS and CDR2 is YFSETQ.

The CDR3 sequence: CASSSLPTSVRANEQFF. The CDR3 DNA reads as TGTGCCAGCAGCTCCCTCCCTACTAGCGTTAGAGCGAATGAGCAGTTCTTC. This chain uses TRBV11-2 with TRBJ2-1; 7 bases align to TRBD2. Germline loops: CDR1 SGHAT, CDR2 FQNNGV. The J segment lost 7 bases and the V segment lost 4 bases, leaving 16 bases of the junction unmatched. There are 17 residues in the CDR3.

This sequence joins TRBV27 and TRBJ2-1; 8 bases match TRBD2. The CDR3 consists of 15 residues. The V segment lost 7 bases and the J segment 4 bases; nucleotides outside the gene matches: 9. Germline V gene lookup returns CDR1 MNHEY and CDR2 SMNVEV (reference sequence). The CDR3 region is CASTPGSSGYNEQFF. The CDR3 nucleotides read TGTGCCAGCACCCCAGGGTCTAGCGGGTACAATGAGCAGTTCTTC.